These 24 T cell receptor beta chains were sequenced from one sample in a study of cytomegalovirus exposure and HLA in healthy donors. Use of 60 Vbeta and 13 Jbeta primers characterized the PCR. Data came from immunoSEQ multiplex PCR; TCRdb stores just in-frame clones and leaves some out. The sample carries roughly 150,000 clones, about four fifths recorded once. Material: PBMCs. All receptors derive from a man aged 50 to 59 in good health and CMV-seropositive.

V gene TRBV19 combines with J gene TRBJ1-1; 7 bases align to TRBD1. Losses at the gene ends were 5 bases for V and 6 bases for J; bases not matched to a gene: 15. This CDR3 is 16 amino acids long. The germline V gene has CDR1 LNHDA and CDR2 SQIVND (reference sequence). The CDR3 loop is CASSPGSGRGLSEAFF. CDR3 DNA: TGTGCCAGTAGTCCCGGGTCGGGCAGGGGGTTGTCTGAAGCTTTCTTT.

The V gene is TRBV11-2, the J gene TRBJ1-2; 11 bases line up with TRBD1. This CDR3 is 16 amino acids long. CDR1 and CDR2 from the germline V gene are SGHAT and FQNNGV. The V gene end was trimmed by 5 bases and the J gene end by 4 bases; junction bases not matched to a gene: 9. The CDR3 region is CASSAAGTGGPYGYTF. The CDR3 DNA sequence: TGTGCCAGCAGCGCGGCCGGGACAGGGGGGCCCTATGGCTACACCTTC.

V is TRBV28 and J is TRBJ1-2; D gene ambiguous. The CDR3 covers 12 residues. Trimming cost V 5 bases and J 8 bases, with 12 bases left between them. In germline, CDR1 is MDHEN, CDR2 SYDVKM. The CDR3 spells CASSAPRGGYTF. The CDR3 nucleotides read TGTGCCAGCAGTGCCCCGAGAGGCGGCTACACCTTC.

V and J are TRBV5-1 and TRBJ2-5, with D possibly matching TRBD1 (6 bases). Gene TRBJ2-7 matches the end of the DNA better, so the J call may be wrong. The CDR3 length is 12 residues. CDR1 and CDR2 from the germline V gene are SGHRS and YFSETQ. CDR3 sequence: CASSRDNYEQYF. The CDR3 DNA sequence: TGCGCCAGCAGCAGGGACAACTACGAGCAGTACTTC.

The chain joins TRBV28 to TRBJ1-2, with TRBD1 identical over 8 bases. CDR1 is MDHEN, CDR2 SYDVKM, per germline. This CDR3 comprises 15 residues. J was trimmed by 5 bases and V by 4 bases; bases with no gene match: 9. CDR3 bases: TGTGCCAGCAGTTCCTGGACAGGGAGTCTTTATGGCTACACCTTC. Translation: CASSSWTGSLYGYTF.

This chain uses TRBV7-3 with TRBJ1-1, with a weak D call TRBD1 (6 bases). Germline CDR1 SGHTA, CDR2 FQGTGA. V lost 5 bases and J 2 bases, leaving 15 bases between the germline ends. The CDR3 runs 15 residues. CDR3 nucleotides: TGTGCCAGCAGCCTCAGCGGACAGCCAAACACTGAAGCTTTCTTT. Residues: CASSLSGQPNTEAFF.

The chain uses TRBV6-6 and TRBJ1-1, with D hard to call. The CDR3 sequence is 12 residues long. The ends were cut back, 10 bases at V and 0 bases at J, with 9 bases in the middle. Germline V gives CDR1 MNHNY, CDR2 SVGAGI (reference sequence). As DNA, the CDR3 is TGTGCCACCTCCCAGATGAACACTGAAGCTTTCTTT. This codes for CATSQMNTEAFF.

This clone was observed a handful of times. The chain is built from TRBV18 and TRBJ1-6, with no clear D. Trimming removed 2 bases from V and 0 bases from J, with 5 bases in between. The V gene's germline CDR1 is KGHSH and CDR2 LQKENI. CDR3 size: 15 residues. CDR3 loop: CASSPVDSYNSPLHF. DNA of the CDR3: TGTGCCAGCTCACCAGTAGACTCCTATAATTCACCCCTCCACTTT.

This sequence joins TRBV19 and TRBJ1-1; D may be TRBD1 (6 bases). The CDR3 sequence is 13 residues long. V gave up 3 bases and J gave up 10 bases, with 15 bases separating them. Germline V lookup: CDR1 LNHDA, CDR2 SQIVND (reference sequence). CDR3 sequence: CASSMGAVSTAFF. CDR3 nucleotides: TGTGCCAGTAGTATGGGGGCAGTCTCCACAGCTTTCTTT.

J is TRBJ2-5 and V is TRBV7-8; possible D gene TRBD1, 5 bases. The J call may be wrong; the DNA end is better matched by TRBJ2-7. This CDR3 region has 14 residues. Germline lookup yields CDR1 SGHVS and CDR2 FQNEAQ. The CDR3 region has the DNA TGTGCCAGCAGCAAACGACAGTTTACCTACGAGCAGTACTTC. Its protein product is CASSKRQFTYEQYF.

This clone was seen only once. This chain uses TRBV5-6 with TRBJ2-3; no firm D call. Trimming cost V 0 bases and J 4 bases, with 9 bases left between them. Germline V gene lookup returns CDR1 SGHDT and CDR2 YYEEEE. The CDR3 loop spans 14 amino acids. CDR3 sequence reads: CASSLGTNPDTQYF. DNA of the CDR3: TGTGCCAGCAGCTTGGGAACTAATCCAGATACGCAGTATTTT.

The chain joins TRBV11-1 to TRBJ2-7; D not resolved. This CDR3 is built from 11 residues. The ends were cut back, 8 bases at V and 4 bases at J, with 9 bases in the middle. CDR1 is SGHAT, CDR2 FQDESV, per germline (reference sequence). CDR3 loop: CASALEYEQYF. In nucleotides, the CDR3 is TGTGCCAGCGCTTTAGAGTACGAGCAGTACTTC.

Only a few counts were recorded for this clone. The chain links TRBV4-1 to TRBJ2-1, with 7 bases that match TRBD1. The CDR3 totals 15 residues. Germline lookup yields CDR1 MGHRA and CDR2 YSYEKL. J lost 3 bases, V lost 3 bases, and 5 bases had no gene match. CDR3 residues: CASSQTDRDYNEQFF. DNA of the CDR3: TGCGCCAGCAGCCAGACCGACAGGGACTACAATGAGCAGTTCTTC.

The genes are TRBV6-1 and TRBJ2-7; the match to TRBD2 covers 7 bases. With 2 bases clipped from V and 3 bases from J, the junction kept 13 bases outside the gene matches. Germline assignment: CDR1 MNHNS and CDR2 SASEGT. There are 17 residues in the CDR3. The CDR3 reads CASSEFGPSGFIYEQYF. Here the CDR3 DNA reads TGTGCCAGCAGTGAATTTGGGCCTAGCGGATTTATCTACGAGCAGTACTTC.

Comments on this clone: Because the CDR3's place on the DNA is in doubt, the DNA is left out and the CDR3 is given as listed by TCRdb. V and J are TRBV27 and TRBJ2-1; TRBD2 is the table's D call, not checked against the DNA. Looked up from germline, CDR1 is MNHEY and CDR2 is SMNVEV (reference sequence). The CDR3 adds up to 16 amino acids, both ends counted. CDR3: CASSSSGAGGAWGQFF.

This chain uses TRBV21-1 with TRBJ1-2; TRBD1 reflects the table's D call only, with no check against the DNA. TRBV21-1 is a known pseudogene. This CDR3 has 15 residues. In DNA, the CDR3 is TGTGCCAGCAGCAGAAGAACAGGGGTGGACTATGGCTACACCTTC. As protein: CASSRRTGVDYGYTF.

CDR3 amino acids: CASLASGGYGELFF. The CDR3 DNA reads TGTGCCAGCTTGGCTAGCGGGGGGTATGGGGAGCTGTTTTTT. The chain has TRBV6-5 and TRBJ2-2; 11 bases align to TRBD2. This CDR3 spans 14 amino acids. The junction had 7 bases not matched to a gene; V was cut back by 8 bases and J by 8 bases. In germline, CDR1 is MNHEY, CDR2 SVGAGI.

The CDR3 loop reads CASSLNWGGGTKNIQYF. CDR3 nucleotides: TGTGCCAGCAGCCTCAACTGGGGCGGGGGGACCAAAAACATTCAGTACTTC. The rearrangement links TRBV7-8 to TRBJ2-4; the match to TRBD2 covers 8 bases. With V trimmed by 5 bases and J by 2 bases, 11 bases remained unmatched. There are 17 residues in the CDR3. Germline values: CDR1 SGHVS, CDR2 FQNEAQ. Variable domain in full (rest from reference TRBV7-8 and TRBJ2-4): GAGVSQSPRYKVAKRGQDVALRCDPISGHVSLFWYQQALGQGPEFLTYFQNEAQLDKSGLPSDRFFAERPEGSVSTLKIQRTQQEDSAVYLCASSLNWGGGTKNIQYFGAGTRLSVL.

The chain is built from TRBV4-1 and TRBJ2-7; TRBD1 agrees at 7 bases. Germline values: CDR1 MGHRA, CDR2 YSYEKL. Trimming at V came to 4 bases and at J to 2 bases, leaving 5 bases not matched to a gene. The CDR3 runs to 14 residues. The CDR3 protein is CASSPGQVTYEQYF. As DNA, the CDR3 is TGCGCCAGCAGCCCCGGACAGGTAACCTACGAGCAGTACTTC.

The CDR3 DNA reads TGTGCCAGTAGTATCAGGCGGGGCGATTCAGATACGCAGTATTTT. Its translation: CASSIRRGDSDTQYF. The J gene is TRBJ2-3, the V gene TRBV19; D might be TRBD2 (6 bases). This CDR3 region has 15 residues. CDR1 and CDR2 (germline): LNHDA, SQIVND (reference sequence). The V gene lost 3 bases and the J gene lost 4 bases, with 14 bases spanning the gap.

This sequence joins TRBV15 and TRBJ2-1; D possibly corresponds to TRBD2 (6 bases). V was cut by 0 bases and J by 5 bases, with 14 bases left in between. Germline V CDR1 and CDR2: LNHNV, YYDKDF (reference sequence). The CDR3 sequence is 16 residues long. CDR3 sequence: CATSRDQAGFHNEQFF. The CDR3 DNA reads TGTGCCACCAGCAGAGATCAGGCGGGATTCCACAATGAGCAGTTCTTC.

CDR3 coding DNA: TGTGCCAGCCGATATCAGGGGGACGACAATGAGCAGTTCTTC. This gives the protein CASRYQGDDNEQFF. This chain joins TRBV27 and TRBJ2-1; TRBD1 agrees at 7 bases. Germline CDR1 reads MNHEY; CDR2 reads SMNVEV (reference sequence). The CDR3 totals 14 residues. V lost 8 bases and J lost 5; bases outside the gene matches: 9.

The chain combines TRBV6-6 with TRBJ2-3, with 9 bases lining up with TRBD1. V shed 6 bases and J 3 bases; nucleotides not matched to a gene: 4. The V gene's germline CDR1 is MNHNY and CDR2 SVGAGI (reference sequence). The CDR3 runs to 14 residues. CDR3 amino acids: CASRGQGGTDTQYF. Written as DNA, the CDR3 is TGTGCCAGCAGGGGACAGGGAGGAACAGATACGCAGTATTTT.

The genes are TRBV5-1 and TRBJ2-1; 8 bases are a match to TRBD2. Per germline, CDR1 SGHRS and CDR2 YFSETQ. The CDR3 runs 14 residues. After removal of 0 bases from V and 6 bases from J, the junction contained 2 bases not matched to a gene. The CDR3 reads CASSLALAGNEQFF. CDR3 DNA sequence: TGCGCCAGCAGCTTGGCCCTAGCGGGCAATGAGCAGTTCTTC.